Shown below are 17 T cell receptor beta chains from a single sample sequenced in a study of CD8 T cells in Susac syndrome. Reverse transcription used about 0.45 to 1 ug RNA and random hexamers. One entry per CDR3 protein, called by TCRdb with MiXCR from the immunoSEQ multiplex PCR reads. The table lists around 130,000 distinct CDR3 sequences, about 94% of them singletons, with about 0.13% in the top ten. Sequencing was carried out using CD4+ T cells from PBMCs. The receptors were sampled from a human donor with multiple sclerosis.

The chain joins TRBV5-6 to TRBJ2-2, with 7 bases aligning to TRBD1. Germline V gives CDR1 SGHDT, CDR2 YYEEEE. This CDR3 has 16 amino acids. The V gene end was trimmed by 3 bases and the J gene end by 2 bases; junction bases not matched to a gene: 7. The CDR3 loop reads CASSYLDRANTGELFF. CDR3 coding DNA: TGTGCCAGCAGCTACCTCGACAGGGCAAACACCGGGGAGCTGTTTTTT.

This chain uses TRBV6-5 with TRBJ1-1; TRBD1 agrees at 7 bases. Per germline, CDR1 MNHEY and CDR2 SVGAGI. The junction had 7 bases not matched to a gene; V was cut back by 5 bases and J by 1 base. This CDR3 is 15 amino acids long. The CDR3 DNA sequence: TGTGCCAGCAGTCCCGGGGACAGAACGAACACTGAAGCTTTCTTT. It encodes CASSPGDRTNTEAFF.

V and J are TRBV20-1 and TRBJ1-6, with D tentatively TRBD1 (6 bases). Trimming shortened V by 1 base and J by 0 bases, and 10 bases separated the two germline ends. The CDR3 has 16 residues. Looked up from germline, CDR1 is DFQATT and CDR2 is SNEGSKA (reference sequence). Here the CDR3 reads CSARVDRPSYNSPLHF. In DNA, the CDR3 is TGCAGTGCTAGAGTTGACAGGCCCTCCTATAATTCACCCCTCCACTTT.

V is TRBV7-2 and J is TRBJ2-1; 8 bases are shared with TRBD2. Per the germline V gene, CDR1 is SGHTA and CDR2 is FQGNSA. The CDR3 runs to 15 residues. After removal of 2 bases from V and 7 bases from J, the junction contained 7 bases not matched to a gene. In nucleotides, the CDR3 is TGTGCCAGCAGCTTATTCGGGGGGGCCGAAAATGAGCAGTTCTTC. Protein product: CASSLFGGAENEQFF.

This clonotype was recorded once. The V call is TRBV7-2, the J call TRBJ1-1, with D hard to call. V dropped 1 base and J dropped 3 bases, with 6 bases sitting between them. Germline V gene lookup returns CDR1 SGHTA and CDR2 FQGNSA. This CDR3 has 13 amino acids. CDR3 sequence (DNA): TGTGCCAGCAGCTTAGATCAGTACACTGAAGCTTTCTTT. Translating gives CASSLDQYTEAFF.

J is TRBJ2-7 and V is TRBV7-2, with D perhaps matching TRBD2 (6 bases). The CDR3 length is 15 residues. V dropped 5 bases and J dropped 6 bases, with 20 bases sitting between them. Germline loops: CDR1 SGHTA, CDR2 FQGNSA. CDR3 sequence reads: CASSLGSLAAIEQYF. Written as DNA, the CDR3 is TGTGCCAGCAGCCTCGGATCCTTAGCGGCCATCGAGCAGTACTTC.

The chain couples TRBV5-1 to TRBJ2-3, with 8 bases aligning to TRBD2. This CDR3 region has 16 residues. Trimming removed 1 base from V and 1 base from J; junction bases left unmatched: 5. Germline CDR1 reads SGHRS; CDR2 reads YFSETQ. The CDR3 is CASSLPSTSGTDTQYF. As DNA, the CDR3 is TGCGCCAGCAGCTTGCCCTCGACTAGCGGCACAGATACGCAGTATTTT. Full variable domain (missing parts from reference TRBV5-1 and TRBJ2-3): KAGVTQTPRYLIKTRGQQVTLSCSPISGHRSVSWYQQTPGQGLQFLFEYFSETQRNKGNFPGRFSGRQFSNSRSEMNVSTLELGDSALYLCASSLPSTSGTDTQYFGPGTRLTVL.

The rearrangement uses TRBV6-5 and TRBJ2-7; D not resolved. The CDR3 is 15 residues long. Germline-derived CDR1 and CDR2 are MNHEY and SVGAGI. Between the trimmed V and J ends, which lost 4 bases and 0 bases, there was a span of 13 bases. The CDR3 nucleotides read TGTGCCAGCAGTTTTGCCCAGACGAGCTCCTACGAGCAGTACTTC. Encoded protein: CASSFAQTSSYEQYF.

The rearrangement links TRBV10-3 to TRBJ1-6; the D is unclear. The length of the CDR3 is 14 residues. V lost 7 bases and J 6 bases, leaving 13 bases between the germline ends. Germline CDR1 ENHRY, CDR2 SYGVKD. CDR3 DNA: TGTGCCATCATTGACGCTATCCTTAATTCACCCCTCCACTTT. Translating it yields CAIIDAILNSPLHF.

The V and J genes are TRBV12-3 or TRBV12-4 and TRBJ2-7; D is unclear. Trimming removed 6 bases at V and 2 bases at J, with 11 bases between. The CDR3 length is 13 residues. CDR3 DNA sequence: TGTGCCAGCAGCCTCCGGGCTACCTACGAGCAGTACTTC. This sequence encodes CASSLRATYEQYF.

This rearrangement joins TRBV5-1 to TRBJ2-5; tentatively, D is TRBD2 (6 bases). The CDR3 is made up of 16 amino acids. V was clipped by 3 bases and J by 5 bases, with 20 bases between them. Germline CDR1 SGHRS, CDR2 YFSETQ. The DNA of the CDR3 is TGCGCCAGCAGCTCCTCCCCTAGCGAGGGTTTGGAGACCCAGTACTTC. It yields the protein CASSSSPSEGLETQYF.

CDR3 bases: TGTGCCAGCAGCCCCGGGTCCTTAAACTCTGGAAACACCATATATTTT. This codes for CASSPGSLNSGNTIYF. The chain employs TRBV7-9 and TRBJ1-3, with D unresolved. Trimming shortened V by 5 bases and J by 0 bases, and 14 bases separated the two germline ends. The CDR3 extends over 16 amino acids. Germline V CDR1 and CDR2: SEHNR, FQNEAQ (reference sequence).

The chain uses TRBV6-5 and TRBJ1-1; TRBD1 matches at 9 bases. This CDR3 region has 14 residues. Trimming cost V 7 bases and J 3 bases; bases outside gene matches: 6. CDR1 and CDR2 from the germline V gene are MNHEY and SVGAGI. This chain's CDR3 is CASTQQGADTEAFF. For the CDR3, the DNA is TGTGCCAGCACCCAACAGGGGGCGGACACTGAAGCTTTCTTT.

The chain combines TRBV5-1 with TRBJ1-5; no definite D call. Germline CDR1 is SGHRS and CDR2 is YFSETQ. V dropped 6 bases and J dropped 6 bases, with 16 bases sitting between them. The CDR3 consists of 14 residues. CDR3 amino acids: CASTLDAGGQPQHF. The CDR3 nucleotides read TGCGCCAGCACCTTAGACGCCGGTGGTCAGCCCCAGCATTTT.

CDR3 loop: CASSSQRGWTGELFF. The CDR3 DNA reads as TGTGCCAGCAGCTCCCAGCGGGGTTGGACCGGGGAGCTGTTTTTT. The chain has TRBV5-4 and TRBJ2-2; 7 bases are shared with TRBD2. The CDR3 totals 15 residues. Losses at the gene ends were 3 bases for V and 5 bases for J; bases not matched to a gene: 7. Germline V lookup: CDR1 SGHNT, CDR2 YYREEE (reference sequence).

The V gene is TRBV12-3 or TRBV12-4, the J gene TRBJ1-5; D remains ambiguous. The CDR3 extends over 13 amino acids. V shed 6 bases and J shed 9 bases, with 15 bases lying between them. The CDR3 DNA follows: TGTGCCAGCAGCGTAGAAAGCCCAGGGCCCCAGCATTTT. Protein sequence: CASSVESPGPQHF.

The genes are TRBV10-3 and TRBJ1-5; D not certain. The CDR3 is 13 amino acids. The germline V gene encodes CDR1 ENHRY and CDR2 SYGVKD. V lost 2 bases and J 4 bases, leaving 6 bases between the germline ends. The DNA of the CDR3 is TGTGCCATCAGTGAGGAAGGGAATCAGCCCCAGCATTTT. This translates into CAISEEGNQPQHF.